The 14 T cell receptor beta chains below were found in one sample sequenced in a study of T-cell memory formation after mild COVID-19. MiXCR was run by TCRdb on the 5' RACE reads, yielding one entry per CDR3 protein. In the table there are about 340,000 distinct CDR3 sequences, roughly 13% of which are singletons. The sample comprised PBMCs or a T cell subset sorted from them (not recorded which). These receptors came from a man aged 18 to 30 who had mild COVID-19 (a few samples of this study predate the infection). Cell type and time point are not known.

Ten or more counts support this clonotype. The genes are TRBV30 and TRBJ1-1, with D possibly being TRBD1 (5 bases). The CDR3 has 13 amino acids. The V end lost 8 bases, the J end lost 0 bases, and 13 bases lay between the germline ends. Looked up from germline, CDR1 is GTSNPN and CDR2 is SVGIG (reference sequence). The CDR3 DNA sequence: TGTGCCGGGGACCGAGAAATGAACACTGAAGCTTTCTTT. It translates to CAGDREMNTEAFF.

This chain joins TRBV3-1 and TRBJ1-2; D is unclear. The CDR3 length is 16 residues. Germline CDR1 LGHDT, CDR2 YNNKEL (reference sequence). V dropped 1 base and J dropped 0 bases, with 12 bases sitting between them. The CDR3 coding sequence is TGTGCCAGCAGCCAAGTTTTCTCGGTAGCTAACTATGGCTACACCTTC. As protein: CASSQVFSVANYGYTF.

The chain uses TRBV11-3 and TRBJ2-3; TRBD2 is a possible D gene (7 bases). There are 16 residues in the CDR3. Deletions cut 4 bases from V and 2 bases from J, with 16 bases between. Germline V gene data show CDR1 as SGHNT and CDR2 as YENEEA. CDR3 residues: CASSSTRGGYTDTQYF. DNA for the CDR3: TGTGCCAGCAGCTCCACGAGGGGGGGGTACACAGATACGCAGTATTTT.

In its sample, this clonotype was seen a few times. This sequence joins TRBV19 and TRBJ2-3; D call uncertain. The CDR3 covers 13 residues. The V end lost 2 bases, the J end lost 2 bases, and 5 bases lay between the germline ends. In germline, CDR1 is LNHDA, CDR2 SQIVND (reference sequence). Written as DNA, the CDR3 is TGTGCCAGTAGTATACAAGACACAGATACGCAGTATTTT. This encodes CASSIQDTDTQYF.

This chain joins TRBV7-2 and TRBJ2-1, with TRBD1 matching over 11 bases. Germline V gene data show CDR1 as SGHTA and CDR2 as FQGNSA. The CDR3 has 16 residues. V trimming: 0 bases; J trimming: 8 bases; junction bases outside the gene matches: 6. The CDR3 protein is CASSLAGTGGFYEQFF. The CDR3 DNA is TGTGCCAGCAGCTTAGCTGGGACAGGGGGATTTTATGAGCAGTTCTTC.

The CDR3 sequence: CASRGEETADTQYF. The CDR3, as DNA: TGCGCCAGCCGGGGTGAAGAAACGGCAGATACGCAGTATTTT. V and J are TRBV10-2 and TRBJ2-3, with a possible D match to TRBD2 (5 bases). V gave up 8 bases and J gave up 4 bases, with 16 bases separating them. Germline-derived CDR1 and CDR2 are WSHSY and SAAADI. The CDR3 is made up of 14 amino acids.

The chain recombines TRBV10-3 with TRBJ2-3; TRBD2 matches at 10 bases. The CDR3 is made up of 18 amino acids. J gave up 0 bases and V 5 bases, and 11 bases lay outside the gene matches. From germline, CDR1 is ENHRY and CDR2 SYGVKD. CDR3 residues: CAISFPSGGLPSTDTQYF. CDR3 nucleotide sequence: TGTGCCATCAGTTTCCCTAGCGGGGGTTTGCCTAGCACAGATACGCAGTATTTT.

This clonotype has more than one count but fewer than ten. The V gene is TRBV5-1, the J gene TRBJ2-1; 10 bases align to TRBD2. CDR1 is SGHRS, CDR2 YFSETQ, per germline. The CDR3 length is 15 residues. J gave up 6 bases and V 0 bases, and 3 bases lay outside the gene matches. CDR3 protein: CASSLALAGANEQFF. The CDR3 DNA sequence: TGCGCCAGCAGCTTGGCCCTAGCGGGGGCCAATGAGCAGTTCTTC.

The table lists this clonotype with many counts. V gene TRBV7-9 combines with J gene TRBJ2-2, with D tentatively TRBD1 or TRBD2 (5 bases each). Between the trimmed V and J ends, which lost 3 bases and 3 bases, there was a span of 11 bases. This CDR3 has 15 residues. Germline V lookup: CDR1 SEHNR, CDR2 FQNEAQ (reference sequence). As DNA, the CDR3 is TGTGCCAGCAGCTTTCGGGGCTCGGACACCGGGGAGCTGTTTTTT. It yields the protein CASSFRGSDTGELFF.

V usage is TRBV2 and J usage is TRBJ1-4; D perhaps matches TRBD1 (6 bases). This CDR3 is 15 amino acids long. The V gene's germline CDR1 is SNHLY and CDR2 FYNNEI. V lost 4 bases to trimming and J lost 4 bases, with 13 bases between them. The CDR3 DNA reads TGTGCCAGCAGTGTGGCAGGGGAAAATAATGAAAAACTGTTTTTT. Its translation is CASSVAGENNEKLFF. The full variable domain, rest sourced from reference TRBV2 and TRBJ1-4, is EPEVTQTPSHQVTQMGQEVILRCVPISNHLYFYWYRQILGQKVEFLVSFYNNEISEKSEIFDDQFSVERPDGSNFTLKIRSTKLEDSAMYFCASSVAGENNEKLFFGSGTQLSVL.

The J gene is TRBJ1-6, the V gene TRBV7-9, with D possibly being TRBD1 (5 bases). Germline-derived CDR1 and CDR2 are SEHNR and FQNEAQ (reference sequence). The CDR3 is made up of 15 amino acids. The V end lost 4 bases, the J end lost 7 bases, and 14 bases lay between the germline ends. CDR3 DNA: TGTGCCAGCAGCTCCGGGGGGAACTTAAATTCACCCCTCCACTTT. Protein product: CASSSGGNLNSPLHF.

The chain employs TRBV9 and TRBJ2-7; no clear D. Germline values: CDR1 SGDLS, CDR2 YYNGEE. This CDR3 region has 13 residues. Trimming left V 4 bases short and J 3 bases short, with 11 bases between. The chain's CDR3 is CASSKGLYYEQYF. In DNA form, the CDR3 reads TGTGCCAGCAGCAAAGGGCTTTACTACGAGCAGTACTTC. The complete variable domain, with remaining parts taken from reference TRBV9 and TRBJ2-7, reads DSGVTQTPKHLITATGQRVTLRCSPRSGDLSVYWYQQSLDQGLQFLIQYYNGEERAKGNILERFSAQQFPDLHSELNLSSLELGDSALYFCASSKGLYYEQYFGPGTRLTVT.

This clonotype was seen ten or more times. The chain employs TRBV7-9 and TRBJ1-1; 7 nucleotides agree with TRBD1. There are 13 residues in the CDR3. The germline V gene has CDR1 SEHNR and CDR2 FQNEAQ (reference sequence). J gave up 3 bases and V 6 bases, and 4 bases lay outside the gene matches. The CDR3 DNA follows: TGTGCCAGCAGGTTTACAGGGGACACTGAAGCTTTCTTT. This gives the protein CASRFTGDTEAFF.

This clonotype was detected a few times. This chain joins TRBV20-1 and TRBJ2-6; TRBD2 matches 8 bases. V was pared by 4 bases and J by 3 bases, with 2 bases of the junction left unmatched. Germline V gene sequence: CDR1 DFQATT, CDR2 SNEGSKA (reference sequence). The CDR3 sequence is 14 residues long. CDR3 DNA sequence: TGCAGTGCTATTAGCGGGGTTGGGGCCAACGTCCTGACTTTC. Its protein is CSAISGVGANVLTF.